One T cell receptor (beta chain) is described in this entry. Its antigen is as yet unknown. This sample is part of a study of OX40 agonist ivuxolimab in advanced cancers. TCRdb's table, derived via immunoSEQ multiplex PCR, lists solely in-frame clones and lacks some. The sample includes tens of thousands of clones, 75% to 90% of them seen just once. Study results and caveats: In the 0.1 to 3.0 mg/kg range, CD4+ and CD8+ blood T cells had expanded clonally by week 6.

It was autoimmune disease history or systemic immunosuppression that excluded patients. Germline CDR1 and CDR2: SGHDN and FVKESK. V dropped 1 base and J dropped 8 bases, with 11 bases sitting between them. CDR3 length equals 13 residues. The receptor comes from an adult with an advanced solid tumor such as melanoma, head and neck, liver or kidney cancer. The chain employs TRBV14 and TRBJ1-2; D might be TRBD1 (6 bases). The material was CD4+ or CD8+ T cells sorted from blood, obtained in a trial of the OX40 agonist ivuxolimab. The CDR3 DNA sequence: TGTGCCAGCAGCCAAGCACGGGGGCAGGGCTACACCTTC. It yields the protein CASSQARGQGYTF.